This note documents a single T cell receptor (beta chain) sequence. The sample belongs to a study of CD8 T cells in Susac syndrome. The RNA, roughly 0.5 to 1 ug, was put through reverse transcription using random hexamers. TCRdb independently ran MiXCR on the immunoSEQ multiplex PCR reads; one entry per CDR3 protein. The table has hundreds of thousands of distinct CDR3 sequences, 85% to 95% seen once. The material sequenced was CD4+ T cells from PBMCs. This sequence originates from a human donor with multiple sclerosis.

The CDR3 nucleotides are TGTGCCAGCAGCCAGTTTTCTGGGGCCAACGTCCTGACTTTC. Translating gives CASSQFSGANVLTF. The rearrangement uses TRBV3-1 and TRBJ2-6; D unresolved. Germline assignment: CDR1 LGHDT and CDR2 YNNKEL (reference sequence). There are 14 residues in the CDR3. Trimming took off 3 bases at V and 1 base at J, with 4 bases between the two ends.